This T cell receptor beta chain was observed in a study of metastatic and nonmetastatic thyroid tumors. Study-wide background: Comparison of repertoires was carried out across blood and tumor or nodule tissue from malignant and benign thyroid patients.

The CDR3 contains 15 residues. Germline V gives CDR1 SGHVS, CDR2 FQNEAQ. Trimming stripped 4 bases from V and 7 bases from J, with 20 bases between. Nobody among the patients had been given any treatment before thyroid surgery. TCRdb redid the clone calls on the PCR reads using MiXCR. The sample holds 20,000 to 25,000 clones, less than 40% seen once. Input material: blood. The chain is built from TRBV7-8 and TRBJ2-7; possible D gene TRBD2, 6 bases. The receptor was isolated from a male donor with papillary thyroid cancer or a benign thyroid nodule (not recorded which). Some clones in this sample may be carry-over from other donors' samples. CDR3 DNA: TGTGCCAGCAGCTCCCCCGGGCGGGGATCCCTGGAGCAGTACTTC. Translating gives CASSSPGRGSLEQYF.